The entry below describes one TCR beta chain. This sample was taken from a study of blood T cell repertoires in COVID-19. As for the study in general: Spain, Italy and the United States supplied samples that represented acute and convalescent COVID-19. T cells, B-cell-depleted T cells, or PBMCs supplied cDNA or gDNA.

The CDR3 has 13 residues. Trimming removed 5 bases at V and 1 base at J, with 9 bases between. Germline values: CDR1 SQVTM, CDR2 ANQGSEA. Per the study methods: Nucleated cell number was recorded as an estimate derived from reference gene primer amplification. The data were produced by immunoSEQ multiplex PCR, yet TCRdb's version contains in-frame clones alone and is incomplete. V and J calls and clone size are as listed in that table; D and trimming were resolved from the DNA. The sample holds 250,000 to 300,000 clones; about 91% are singletons and the top ten take 12%. The chain has TRBV29-1 and TRBJ1-5; D possibly corresponds to TRBD1 (6 bases). The sequence was collected from a woman in her fifties or sixties with acute or convalescent COVID-19. What was sequenced was peripheral blood. CDR3 bases: TGCAGCGTTCAGGGGACGAGCAATCAGCCCCAGCATTTT. It is translated as CSVQGTSNQPQHF.